The sequence of this TCR beta chain was determined in a study of cytomegalovirus exposure and HLA in healthy donors. General study findings and limits: Apart from CMV serostatus, no immune exposure information was available. Three CMV-associated chains proved CMV antigen-specific in vitro.

As for this clone: Its matching antigen is unknown.

60 Vbeta and 13 Jbeta primers were used in PCR. Method: immunoSEQ multiplex PCR; TCRdb's copy keeps in-frame clones and lacks some. The sample has roughly 150,000 clones; roughly 85% are singletons. From germline, CDR1 is LNHDA and CDR2 SQIVND (reference sequence). The trim removed 5 bases at V and 0 bases at J, leaving 6 bases unmatched. This CDR3 has 16 amino acids. Input material: PBMCs. The chain uses TRBV19 and TRBJ2-5, with 10 positions matching TRBD2. The origin of this receptor is a male donor in good health and CMV-seronegative. CDR3 amino acids: CASSQLAGLYQETQYF. CDR3 coding DNA: TGTGCCAGTAGTCAACTAGCGGGATTGTACCAAGAGACCCAGTACTTC.